These 28 T cell receptor beta chains originate from one sample sequenced in a study of T cell responses to AZD1222 COVID-19 vaccine (dated by TCRdb to about 2021). Explained via the paper, the time point label denotes: baseline before first vaccination. The library was generated by the immunoSEQ multiplex PCR assay. TCRdb limited this immuneACCESS table to in-frame rearrangements with V and J called. A share of clones is missing; checked studies link under half to unresolved V genes, and the rest is unexplained. This sample has roughly 160,000 clones in its table, and roughly 92% of those were observed once. 1.6% of the sample rests with the top ten. Source: peripheral blood, taken on day 0 of AZD1222 vaccination. These receptors were obtained from an adult in good health.

The gene calls are TRBV7-9 and TRBJ2-7, with 11 bases aligning to TRBD1. The CDR3 covers 16 residues. With 4 bases clipped from V and 5 bases from J, the junction kept 10 bases outside the gene matches. The germline gives CDR1 SEHNR, CDR2 FQNEAQ (reference sequence). The CDR3 reads CASSSSLGQGADEQYF. CDR3 bases: TGTGCCAGCAGCTCGAGCCTCGGACAGGGGGCAGACGAGCAGTACTTC.

The chain links TRBV6-5 to TRBJ2-7; TRBD2 is a possible D gene (6 bases). Germline-derived CDR1 and CDR2 are MNHEY and SVGAGI. This CDR3 has 14 residues. Trimming took off 4 bases at V and 5 bases at J, with 15 bases between the two ends. CDR3 bases: TGTGCCAGCAGTTTGAATGGGGGGAGAAACGAGCAGTACTTC. This translates into CASSLNGGRNEQYF.

Worth noting for this clone: Other DNA sequences within the sample encode an identical CDR3. The J gene is TRBJ1-1, the V gene TRBV5-1; D is unclear. Germline V gene lookup returns CDR1 SGHRS and CDR2 YFSETQ. The V end was cut by 0 bases, the J end by 2 bases, with 8 bases between. This CDR3 is 14 amino acids long. Written as DNA, the CDR3 is TGCGCCAGCAGCTTGGGGGCAGGAAACACTGAAGCTTTCTTT. The encoded protein is CASSLGAGNTEAFF.

This chain connects TRBV19 to TRBJ2-1; TRBD2 aligns across 9 bases. This CDR3 has 13 residues. Unmatched junction bases numbered 4, after V lost 6 bases and J lost 7 bases. The germline CDR1 and CDR2 sequences are LNHDA and SQIVND (reference sequence). The CDR3 DNA reads TGTGCCAGTAGCTCCGCGGGAGGGAATGAGCAGTTCTTC. Its protein product is CASSSAGGNEQFF.

V usage is TRBV5-1 and J usage is TRBJ1-1; D is unclear. Germline-derived CDR1 and CDR2 are SGHRS and YFSETQ. V gave up 2 bases and J gave up 1 base, with 6 bases separating them. CDR3 size: 13 residues. CDR3 in DNA: TGCGCCAGCAGCTTCGGGAGGAACACTGAAGCTTTCTTT. Encoded protein: CASSFGRNTEAFF. Complete variable domain (other parts from reference TRBV5-1 and TRBJ1-1): KAGVTQTPRYLIKTRGQQVTLSCSPISGHRSVSWYQQTPGQGLQFLFEYFSETQRNKGNFPGRFSGRQFSNSRSEMNVSTLELGDSALYLCASSFGRNTEAFFGQGTRLTVV.

The chain uses TRBV7-2 and TRBJ2-5; the D is unclear. The V end lost 1 base, the J end lost 3 bases, and 12 bases lay between the germline ends. Germline V gene sequence: CDR1 SGHTA, CDR2 FQGNSA. CDR3 length equals 15 residues. The CDR3 sequence is CASSLVRASKETQYF. CDR3 nucleotide sequence: TGTGCCAGCAGCTTAGTACGTGCCAGCAAAGAGACCCAGTACTTC.

This chain uses TRBV30 with TRBJ1-5; D remains unclear. The CDR3 extends over 13 amino acids. Germline-derived CDR1 and CDR2 are GTSNPN and SVGIG (reference sequence). V was trimmed by 2 bases and J by 6 bases, leaving 11 bases between them. The CDR3 nucleotides read TGTGCCTGGAGTCCCTCAGACCTTCAGCCCCAGCATTTT. Residues: CAWSPSDLQPQHF.

This chain uses TRBV3-1 (or the pseudogene TRBV3-2) with TRBJ2-5, with TRBD2 matching over 7 bases. V was pared by 4 bases and J by 0 bases, with 8 bases of the junction left unmatched. This CDR3 comprises 16 residues. Germline CDR1 and CDR2: LGHDT and YNNKEL (reference sequence). As DNA, the CDR3 is TGTGCCAGCAGCCTGACTCTAGCGGCCAACCAAGAGACCCAGTACTTC. Amino acids: CASSLTLAANQETQYF.

As DNA, the CDR3 is TGTGCCAGCAGCTTGGGGTGGGCCGGGAACACTGAAGCTTTCTTT. It encodes CASSLGWAGNTEAFF. This chain uses TRBV11-2 with TRBJ1-1, with D unclear. Trimming took off 3 bases at V and 1 base at J, with 12 bases between the two ends. Germline V gene lookup returns CDR1 SGHAT and CDR2 FQNNGV. The CDR3 totals 15 residues.

J is TRBJ1-2 and V is TRBV2; no clear D. The CDR3 totals 16 residues. V was cut by 0 bases and J by 4 bases, with 15 bases left in between. The germline V gene has CDR1 SNHLY and CDR2 FYNNEI. In DNA form, the CDR3 reads TGTGCCAGCAGTGAAGCCCTCGTGGAGGGCCCCTATGGCTACACCTTC. This translates into CASSEALVEGPYGYTF.

The V and J genes are TRBV30 and TRBJ2-5, with D perhaps being TRBD1 or TRBD2 (5 bases each). Germline assignment: CDR1 GTSNPN and CDR2 SVGIG (reference sequence). CDR3 size: 13 residues. The CDR3 nucleotides read TGTGCATGCCCCCGGCAGGGACGAGAGACCCAGTACTTC. It yields the protein CACPRQGRETQYF.

The chain is built from TRBV29-1 and TRBJ2-1; 10 bases are a match to TRBD1. Trimming at V came to 3 bases and at J to 9 bases, leaving 14 bases not matched to a gene. This CDR3 has 16 residues. Germline lookup yields CDR1 SQVTM and CDR2 ANQGSEA. CDR3 DNA: TGCAGCGTTGAGTGGGCGGGACAGGGGCTAGCTCTTGAGCAGTTCTTC. As protein: CSVEWAGQGLALEQFF.

This sequence joins TRBV9 and TRBJ1-1; D unresolved. The CDR3 consists of 13 residues. Germline lookup yields CDR1 SGDLS and CDR2 YYNGEE. The germline V and J ends were trimmed by 4 bases and 8 bases, with 15 bases remaining between them. The CDR3 nucleotides read TGTGCCAGCAGCATCGTGGCGCCAGGCGAAGCTTTCTTT. Translation gives CASSIVAPGEAFF.

This chain uses TRBV5-8 with TRBJ1-6; no firm D call. Looked up from germline, CDR1 is SGHTS and CDR2 is YDEGEE. Between the trimmed V and J ends, which lost 10 bases and 7 bases, there was a span of 15 bases. The CDR3 has 13 amino acids. CDR3 sequence (DNA): TGTGCCTCAAACGGGCAGGCGAATTCACCCCTCCACTTT. Its translation: CASNGQANSPLHF.

The gene calls are TRBV19 and TRBJ1-6; D perhaps matches TRBD1 (6 bases). V lost 5 bases and J lost 2, with 13 bases in between. CDR3 length equals 16 residues. Germline CDR1 LNHDA, CDR2 SQIVND (reference sequence). The CDR3 loop is CASSVRGGTYNSPLHF. CDR3 sequence (DNA): TGTGCCAGTAGTGTCAGGGGAGGAACCTATAATTCACCCCTCCACTTT.

The V call is TRBV5-1, the J call TRBJ1-1, with 9 bases that match TRBD1. The J segment lost 4 bases and the V segment lost 0 bases, leaving 1 base of the junction unmatched. The CDR3 covers 14 residues. Germline CDR1 SGHRS, CDR2 YFSETQ. CDR3 DNA sequence: TGCGCCAGCAGCTTGGCGACAGGGGGCACTGAAGCTTTCTTT. Its protein is CASSLATGGTEAFF.

This clone was seen just once. V gene TRBV9 combines with J gene TRBJ1-5; 7 bases map to TRBD1. Germline CDR1 and CDR2: SGDLS and YYNGEE. This CDR3 is built from 15 residues. V gave up 3 bases and J gave up 4 bases; unmatched junction bases: 7. The CDR3 DNA sequence: TGTGCCAGCAGCGCAGGGGGTCTTCCTAATCAGCCCCAGCATTTT. It specifies CASSAGGLPNQPQHF.

For this clone: The CDR3 does not close with the conserved phenylalanine or tryptophan, likely indicating a read error. The limits of the CDR3 on the DNA are not certain, so only TCRdb's listed CDR3 is given. The chain employs TRBV9 and TRBJ2-6. Germline lookup yields CDR1 SGDLS and CDR2 YYNGEE. From its first to its last residue, the CDR3 has 8 amino acids. The CDR3 sequence is CASTQPKG.

This chain's CDR3 is CASSQFHGQPQHF. The CDR3 coding sequence is TGTGCCAGCAGCCAATTCCACGGGCAGCCCCAGCATTTT. The chain joins TRBV3-1 (or the pseudogene TRBV3-2) to TRBJ1-5; D not resolved. The CDR3 extends over 13 amino acids. The V gene lost 2 bases and the J gene lost 7 bases, with 9 bases spanning the gap. Germline CDR1 is LGHDT and CDR2 is YNNKEL (reference sequence).

The CDR3 is CASSLDRGHGETQYF. CDR3 coding DNA: TGTGCCAGCAGTCTCGACAGGGGACACGGAGAGACCCAGTACTTC. The chain joins TRBV2 to TRBJ2-5; 8 nucleotides match TRBD1. The CDR3 totals 15 residues. The germline CDR1 and CDR2 sequences are SNHLY and FYNNEI. Losses at the gene ends were 5 bases for V and 4 bases for J; bases not matched to a gene: 9. The whole variable domain, filled in from reference TRBV2 and TRBJ2-5, reads EPEVTQTPSHQVTQMGQEVILRCVPISNHLYFYWYRQILGQKVEFLVSFYNNEISEKSEIFDDQFSVERPDGSNFTLKIRSTKLEDSAMYFCASSLDRGHGETQYFGPGTRLLVL.

The V gene is TRBV6-2 or TRBV6-3, the J gene TRBJ1-2, with 8 bases aligning to TRBD1. Germline CDR1 reads MNHEY; CDR2 reads SVGEGT. The CDR3 consists of 14 residues. V trimming: 6 bases; J trimming: 0 bases; junction bases outside the gene matches: 3. Here the CDR3 DNA reads TGTGCCAGCAGGTACAGGGGGTCTAACTATGGCTACACCTTC. This encodes CASRYRGSNYGYTF.

This sequence joins TRBV3-1 (or the pseudogene TRBV3-2) and TRBJ1-6; D not certain. This CDR3 comprises 15 residues. V lost 1 base to trimming and J lost 5 bases, with 9 bases between them. CDR1 LGHDT and CDR2 YNNKEL come from the germline V gene (reference sequence). The chain's CDR3 is CASSQASGDNSPLHF. The CDR3 DNA reads TGTGCCAGCAGCCAAGCGAGCGGGGATAATTCACCCCTCCACTTT.

CDR3 sequence (DNA): TGCAGCGTTGAATCGCGGGAGCCACCCTACGAGCAGTACTTC. Encoded protein: CSVESREPPYEQYF. The J gene is TRBJ2-7, the V gene TRBV29-1, with TRBD2 matching over 7 bases. Trimming removed 2 bases from V and 2 bases from J; junction bases left unmatched: 6. CDR1 SQVTM and CDR2 ANQGSEA come from the germline V gene. This CDR3 has 14 residues.

The chain joins TRBV13 to TRBJ2-7; 7 positions agree with TRBD1. CDR3 size: 14 residues. Germline values: CDR1 PRHDT, CDR2 FYEKMQ (reference sequence). The junction had 9 bases not matched to a gene; V was cut back by 5 bases and J by 5 bases. CDR3 nucleotides: TGTGCCAGCAGCACTCTAGACAGGGAACACGAGCAGTACTTC. Protein sequence: CASSTLDREHEQYF. Using reference TRBV13 and TRBJ2-7 for the parts outside the CDR3, the full variable domain is AAGVIQSPRHLIKEKRETATLKCYPIPRHDTVYWYQQGPGQDPQFLISFYEKMQSDKGSIPDRFSAQQFSDYHSELNMSSLELGDSALYFCASSTLDREHEQYFGPGTRLTVT.

This chain links TRBV2 with TRBJ2-7, with 7 bases lining up with TRBD2. The length of the CDR3 is 15 residues. In germline, CDR1 is SNHLY, CDR2 FYNNEI. V shed 7 bases, J shed 5 bases, and the junction held 14 bases outside the gene matches. In DNA form, the CDR3 reads TGTGCCAGCACCCCTAGGAGTTCGGGGGGAAACGAGCAGTACTTC. This gives the protein CASTPRSSGGNEQYF.

The genes are TRBV5-6 and TRBJ2-5, with D possibly being TRBD2 (5 bases). Looked up from germline, CDR1 is SGHDT and CDR2 is YYEEEE. Trimming took 7 bases from V and 3 from J, leaving 16 bases between them. There are 14 residues in the CDR3. The CDR3 sequence: CASGRRGAKETQYF. CDR3 bases: TGTGCCAGCGGGAGACGGGGAGCCAAAGAGACCCAGTACTTC.

The V and J genes are TRBV7-9 and TRBJ1-4; 9 nucleotides line up with TRBD1. The CDR3 runs 18 residues. Per the germline V gene, CDR1 is SEHNR and CDR2 is FQNEAQ (reference sequence). The ends lost 2 bases at V and 8 bases at J; junction bases unmatched: 15. The CDR3 nucleotides read TGTGCCAGCAGCTTATTGGGACAGGGTTCAATTCTGGGCGAAAAACTGTTTTTT. Its protein is CASSLLGQGSILGEKLFF.

The rearrangement links TRBV18 to TRBJ2-3; D remains unclear. Deletions cut 3 bases from V and 0 bases from J, with 13 bases between. The germline gives CDR1 KGHSH, CDR2 LQKENI. This CDR3 spans 16 amino acids. The CDR3 region is CASSPLGGSSTDTQYF. CDR3 coding DNA: TGTGCCAGCTCACCCCTGGGCGGCTCTAGCACAGATACGCAGTATTTT.